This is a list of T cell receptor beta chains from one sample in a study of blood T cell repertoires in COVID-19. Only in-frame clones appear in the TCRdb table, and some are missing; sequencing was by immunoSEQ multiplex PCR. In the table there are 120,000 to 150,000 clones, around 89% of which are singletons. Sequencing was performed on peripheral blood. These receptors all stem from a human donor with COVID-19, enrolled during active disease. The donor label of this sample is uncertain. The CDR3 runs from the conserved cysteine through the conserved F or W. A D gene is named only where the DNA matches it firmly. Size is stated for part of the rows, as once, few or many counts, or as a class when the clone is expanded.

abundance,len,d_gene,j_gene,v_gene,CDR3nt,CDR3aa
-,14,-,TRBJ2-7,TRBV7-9,TGTGCCAGCAGCTTAGGCGGCCTCTCCTACGAGCAGTACTTC,CASSLGGLSYEQYF
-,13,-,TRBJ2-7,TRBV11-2,TGTGCCAGCAGCTCGACAGAATCCTACGAGCAGTACTTC,CASSSTESYEQYF
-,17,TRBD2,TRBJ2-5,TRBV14,TGTGCCAGCAGCCAAGATCGGAAGCGGGGAATCCAAGAGACCCAGTACTTC,CASSQDRKRGIQETQYF
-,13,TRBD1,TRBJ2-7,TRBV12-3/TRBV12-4,TGTGCCAGCAGCCAGGGACAGACTTACGAGCAGTACTTC,CASSQGQTYEQYF
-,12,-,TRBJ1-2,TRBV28,TGTGCCAGCAGTTTACCAGACTATGGCTACACCTTC,CASSLPDYGYTF
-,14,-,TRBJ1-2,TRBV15,TGTGCCACCAGCAGAGATGTGGGGCAAAGCGGCTACACCTTC,CATSRDVGQSGYTF
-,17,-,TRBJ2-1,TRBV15,TGTGCCACCAGCAGAGCCTCCCGCGGGGAGTCCTACAATGAGCAGTTCTTC,CATSRASRGESYNEQFF
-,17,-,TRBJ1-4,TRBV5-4,TGTGCCAGCAGCTTACGGAGCTCCAGCTCAACTAATGAAAAACTGTTTTTT,CASSLRSSSSTNEKLFF
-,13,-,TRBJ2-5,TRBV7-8,TGTGCCAGCAGCTTAACAAGGGGGGAGACCCAGTACTTC,CASSLTRGETQYF
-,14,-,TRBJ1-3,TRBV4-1,TGCGCCAGCAGCCAAGGGATCAGGGGAAACACCATATATTTT,CASSQGIRGNTIYF
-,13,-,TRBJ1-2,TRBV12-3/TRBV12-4,TGTGCCAGCAGTTTTCATCCCGGGGATCTCGGCACCTTC,CASSFHPGDLGTF
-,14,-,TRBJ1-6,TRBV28,TGTGCCAGCAGTCGAACAGGGCTTAATTCACCCCTCCACTTT,CASSRTGLNSPLHF
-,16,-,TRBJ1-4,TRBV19,TGTGCCAGTAGGCCTTTTGGGGAGTCAAGCAGTGAAAAACTGTTTTTT,CASRPFGESSSEKLFF
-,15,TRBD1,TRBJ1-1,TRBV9,TGTGCCAGCAGGGATGGGGACAGCGTGAACACTGAAGCTTTCTTT,CASRDGDSVNTEAFF
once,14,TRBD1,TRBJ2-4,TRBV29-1,TGCAGCGTTGAAGATGGGACAGTGCAAAACATTCAGTACTTC,CSVEDGTVQNIQYF
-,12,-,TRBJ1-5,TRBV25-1,TGTGCCAGCAGGGAGGACAATCAGCCCCAGCATTTT,CASREDNQPQHF
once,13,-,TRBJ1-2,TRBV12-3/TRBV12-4,TGTGCCAGCAGTTTTCGTCAGGGCGATGGCTACACCTTC,CASSFRQGDGYTF
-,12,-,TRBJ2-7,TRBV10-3,TGTGCCTCCAAGCAGACAGACTACGAGCAGTACTTC,CASKQTDYEQYF
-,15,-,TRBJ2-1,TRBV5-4,TGTGCCAGCAGCTTGGACAGGAACCTTTATGGGGAGCAGTTCTTC,CASSLDRNLYGEQFF
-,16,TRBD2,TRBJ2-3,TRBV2,TGTGCCAGCACCGAGGGACTAGCGGGGGCCACAGATACGCAGTATTTT,CASTEGLAGATDTQYF
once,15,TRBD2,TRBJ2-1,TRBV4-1,TGCGCCAGCAGCCAAGAACAGCGGGGGATTTCTGAGCAGTTCTTC,CASSQEQRGISEQFF
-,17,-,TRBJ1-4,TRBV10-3,TGTGCCATCAGTGAATACCGGGCCGTAAGCGAGGGTGAAAAACTGTTTTTT,CAISEYRAVSEGEKLFF
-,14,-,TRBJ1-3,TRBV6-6,TGTGCCAGCAGTCCGCCGGGGACAGGAAACACCATATATTTT,CASSPPGTGNTIYF
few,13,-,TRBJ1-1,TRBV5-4,TGTGCCAGCAGCCTGGGCCAGGGCGGTGAAGCTTTCTTT,CASSLGQGGEAFF
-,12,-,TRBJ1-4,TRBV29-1,TGCAGCGTTTCCGTCATGGGCGAAAAACTGTTTTTT,CSVSVMGEKLFF
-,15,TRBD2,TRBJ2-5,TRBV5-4,TGTGCCAGCAGCTTGGAAGGACTAGCGATCGAGACCCAGTACTTC,CASSLEGLAIETQYF
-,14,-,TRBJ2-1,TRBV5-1,TGCGCCAGCAACTATTATGGCCCCGAGAATGAGCAGTTCTTC,CASNYYGPENEQFF
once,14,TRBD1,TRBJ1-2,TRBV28,TGTGCCAGCAGTTCAGGGGGCTCTGGTTATGGCTACACCTTC,CASSSGGSGYGYTF
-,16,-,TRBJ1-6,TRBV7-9,TGTGCCAGCAGCTTACCCCGGGACGGGGGACATTCACCCCTCCACTTT,CASSLPRDGGHSPLHF
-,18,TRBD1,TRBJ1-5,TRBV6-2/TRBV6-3,TGTGCCAGCAGCCGACAGGGTGAAATAAGTGGGAGCAATCAGCCCCAGCATTTT,CASSRQGEISGSNQPQHF
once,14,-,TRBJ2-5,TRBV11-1,TGTGCCAGCAGCTTAGCAGGGGTCCAAGAGACCCAGTACTTC,CASSLAGVQETQYF
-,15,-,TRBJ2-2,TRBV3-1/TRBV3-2,TGTGCCAGCAGCCAAGTGGTAGAGAACACCGGGGAGCTGTTTTTT,CASSQVVENTGELFF
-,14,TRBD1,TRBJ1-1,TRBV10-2,TGCGCCAGCAGTGGTGAAGGGGGCTTCACTGAAGCTTTCTTT,CASSGEGGFTEAFF
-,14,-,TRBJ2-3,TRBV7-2,TGTGCCAGCAGCTTAGGGACAGCAGTCGATACGCAGTATTTT,CASSLGTAVDTQYF
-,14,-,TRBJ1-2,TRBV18,TGTGCCAGCTCGTTCAGGGTCGCTAACTATGGCTACACCTTC,CASSFRVANYGYTF
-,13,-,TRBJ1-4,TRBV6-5,TGTGCCAGCAGCTCTACAGCTAATGAAAAACTGTTTTTT,CASSSTANEKLFF
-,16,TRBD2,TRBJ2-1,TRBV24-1,TGTGCCACCAGTGATTCACGGGGGGGCGCCTACAATGAGCAGTTCTTC,CATSDSRGGAYNEQFF
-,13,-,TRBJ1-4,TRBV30,TGTGCCTGGGGGGACATAACTAATGAAAAACTGTTTTTT,CAWGDITNEKLFF
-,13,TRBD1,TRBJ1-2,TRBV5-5,TGTGCCAGCAGCTTACGACAGGGGGTCGGCTACACCTTC,CASSLRQGVGYTF
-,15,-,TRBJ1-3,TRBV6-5,TGTGCCAGCAGTTACTCGAGGGCCGTTGGAAACACCATATATTTT,CASSYSRAVGNTIYF
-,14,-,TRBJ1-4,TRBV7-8,TGTGCCAGCAGCCCCCGGGACAACAATGAAAAACTGTTTTTT,CASSPRDNNEKLFF
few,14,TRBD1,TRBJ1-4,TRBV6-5,TGTGCCAGGCAGGACAGGGGTATTAATGAAAAACTGTTTTTT,CARQDRGINEKLFF
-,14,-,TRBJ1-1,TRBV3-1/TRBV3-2,TGTGCCAGCAGCCAAGAAGGAGGGGTCCCTGAAGCTTTCTTT,CASSQEGGVPEAFF
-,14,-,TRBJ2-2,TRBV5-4,TGTGCCAGCAGCTCGGACACGCGCACCGGGGAGCTGTTTTTT,CASSSDTRTGELFF
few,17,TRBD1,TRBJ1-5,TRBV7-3,TGTGCCAGCAGCTTGGGCAGGGGGAATGATAGCAATCAGCCCCAGCATTTT,CASSLGRGNDSNQPQHF
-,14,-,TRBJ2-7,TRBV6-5,TGTGCCAGCAGCAGGACAGCCGGGGCGAGTGAGCAGTACTTC,CASSRTAGASEQYF
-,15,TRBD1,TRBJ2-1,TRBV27,TGTGCCAGCAGTTCGCGGGACAGGGTGTACAATGAGCAGTTCTTC,CASSSRDRVYNEQFF